The source of this T cell receptor (beta chain) is a study of type 1 and type 2 diabetes patients. Study context: The cohort mixed type 1 diabetes, type 2 diabetes and nondiabetic donors. T cells were magnetically sorted from PBMCs as CD4+ or CD8+ subsets. The study, taken as a whole, reports: Between type 2 diabetes and control samples, V and J usage averaged roughly 0.97 correlation.

Ten milliliters of peripheral blood were collected from each participant. Note on this clonotype: Its antigen is unidentified.

V was cut by 4 bases and J by 4 bases, with 23 bases left in between. Germline-derived CDR1 and CDR2 are LNHDA and SQIVND (reference sequence). The CDR3 runs to 18 residues. Amplification started from genomic DNA. The TCR beta CDR3 region was amplified using 30 forward and 13 reverse primers. TCRdb reanalysed the multiplex PCR reads using MiXCR and keeps one entry per CDR3 protein. The data show fewer than 300,000 distinct CDR3 sequences, approximately 50% seen once. The sequenced sample consisted of peripheral blood mononuclear cells (PBMCs). The sequence was obtained from a man between 18 and 29 years old with type 2 diabetes. The V call is TRBV19, the J call TRBJ1-5, with TRBD1 as a possible D gene (6 bases). DNA for the CDR3: TGTGCCAGTAGTACGTTTCAGGGGACCCGTTTGAGGAATCAGCCCCAGCATTTT. Its translation: CASSTFQGTRLRNQPQHF.